These T cell receptor beta chains were read from a single sample in a study of T and B cells in COVID-19 patients. TCRdb reanalysed the multiplex PCR reads using MiXCR and keeps one entry per CDR3 protein. The sample shows roughly 25,000 distinct CDR3 sequences, 32% of them seen only once. Sequencing used blood. The receptors come from a human donor who had recovered from COVID-19. Both conserved end residues are part of each CDR3. The order of the fields is V gene, J gene, clone size, D gene, CDR3 protein, CDR3 DNA. The D gene is left open where the match is weak. Expanded clones get a size class; other rows say once, few or many, or leave the size out.

TRBV6-1	TRBJ2-3	few	TRBD2	CASSESKASGRFTDTQYF	TGTGCCAGCAGTGAATCTAAGGCTAGCGGGAGATTCACAGATACGCAGTATTTT
TRBV19	TRBJ2-1	medium-sized	TRBD2	CASSWASGRNYNEQFF	TGTGCCAGTAGTTGGGCTAGCGGGAGGAACTACAATGAGCAGTTCTTC
TRBV5-1	TRBJ2-1	.	TRBD2	CASSRSGGYYNEQFF	TGCGCCAGCAGTCGTAGCGGGGGCTACTACAATGAGCAGTTCTTC
TRBV27	TRBJ1-6	.	.	CASSLGSPSSYNSPLHF	TGTGCCAGCAGCCTCGGGTCCCCTAGCTCCTATAATTCACCCCTCCACTTT
TRBV6-2/TRBV6-3	TRBJ2-6	.	.	CASTTHSGANVLTF	TGTGCCAGTACAACACACTCTGGGGCCAACGTCCTGACTTTC
TRBV30	TRBJ2-7	few	TRBD2	CAWGSGRLYEQYF	TGTGCCTGGGGTAGCGGGAGGTTGTACGAGCAGTACTTC
TRBV7-9	TRBJ1-1	few	.	CASSTTGGATEAFF	TGTGCCAGCAGCACGACAGGAGGGGCGACTGAAGCTTTCTTT
TRBV5-5	TRBJ1-2	few	TRBD1	CASSLSRDRAVGYTF	TGTGCCAGCAGCCTATCCCGGGACAGGGCTGTCGGCTACACCTTC
TRBV20-1	TRBJ2-4	few	.	CSARAPGEANIQYF	TGCAGTGCTAGAGCCCCAGGGGAGGCAAACATTCAGTACTTC
TRBV6-4	TRBJ2-1	few	TRBD2	CASSATSGQANEQFF	TGTGCCAGCAGCGCGACTAGCGGCCAGGCAAATGAGCAGTTCTTC
TRBV7-6	TRBJ1-3	once	TRBD1	CASFGTGGSGNTIYF	TGTGCCAGCTTTGGGACAGGGGGTTCTGGAAACACCATATATTTT
TRBV7-2	TRBJ2-7	.	TRBD1	CASSHDRAAAYEQYF	TGTGCCAGCAGTCATGACAGGGCTGCGGCCTACGAGCAGTACTTC
TRBV27	TRBJ1-4	.	TRBD1	CASKGQGNEKLFF	TGTGCCAGCAAAGGACAGGGTAATGAAAAACTGTTTTTT
TRBV10-3	TRBJ1-4	.	.	CAISDSNEKLFF	TGTGCCATCAGTGACAGTAATGAAAAACTGTTTTTT
TRBV12-3/TRBV12-4	TRBJ2-5	.	TRBD2	CASSLGLAAGETQYF	TGTGCCAGCAGTTTGGGACTAGCGGCAGGGGAGACCCAGTACTTC
TRBV19	TRBJ2-2	many	TRBD1	CASSIVPGQGFTGELFF	TGTGCCAGTAGTATAGTCCCAGGACAGGGGTTCACCGGGGAGCTGTTTTTT
TRBV5-6	TRBJ2-5	.	TRBD2	CASSLRAGGPWETQYF	TGTGCCAGCAGCTTAAGGGCGGGAGGACCCTGGGAGACCCAGTACTTC
TRBV27	TRBJ2-5	few	.	CASMGPRETQYF	TGTGCCAGCATGGGACCCCGAGAGACCCAGTACTTC
TRBV19	TRBJ1-2	few	.	CASTRMTAFNYGYTF	TGTGCCAGTACCCGTATGACCGCTTTTAACTATGGCTACACCTTC
TRBV20-1	TRBJ2-1	.	.	CSASFQTTSYNEQFF	TGCAGTGCTAGTTTCCAGACAACTTCCTACAATGAGCAGTTCTTC
TRBV7-6	TRBJ2-5	.	.	CASSLSGETQYF	TGTGCCAGCAGCTTAAGTGGAGAGACCCAGTACTTC
TRBV10-3	TRBJ2-1	.	.	CAIAPPGTANNEQFF	TGTGCCATAGCTCCTCCCGGGACGGCGAACAATGAGCAGTTCTTC
TRBV5-6	TRBJ1-1	few	.	CASSSDWGTEAFF	TGTGCCAGCAGTTCGGACTGGGGCACTGAAGCTTTCTTT
TRBV5-6	TRBJ2-4	once	.	CASSGHGITAKNIQYF	TGCGCCAGCAGCGGACATGGAATCACGGCCAAAAACATTCAGTACTTC
TRBV7-9	TRBJ1-2	.	.	CASSLAQANYGYTF	TGTGCCAGCAGCTTAGCGCAGGCTAACTATGGCTACACCTTC
TRBV5-6	TRBJ1-2	few	.	CASSLEGGLYGYTF	TGTGCCAGCAGCTTGGAAGGAGGTCTCTATGGCTACACCTTC
TRBV7-9	TRBJ1-2	.	.	CASSLWAGGNYGYTF	TGTGCCAGCAGCTTATGGGCGGGAGGGAACTATGGCTACACCTTC
TRBV20-1	TRBJ2-1	.	.	CSAPGRWDEQFF	TGCAGTGCCCCGGGTCGCTGGGATGAGCAGTTCTTC
TRBV7-2	TRBJ1-3	.	TRBD1	CASRRDSSGNTIYF	TGTGCCAGCAGACGGGACAGTTCTGGAAACACCATATATTTT
TRBV19	TRBJ1-5	.	TRBD1	CASSPGGGTGVNQPQHF	TGTGCCAGTAGTCCCGGCGGGGGGACAGGGGTCAATCAGCCCCAGCATTTT
TRBV6-1	TRBJ2-5	few	.	CASSEASLRYQETQYF	TGTGCCAGCAGTGAAGCCTCCCTTAGGTACCAAGAGACCCAGTACTTC
TRBV20-1	TRBJ1-5	few	.	CSARDRRTVNQPQHF	TGCAGTGCTAGAGATCGTAGGACAGTCAATCAGCCCCAGCATTTT
TRBV29-1	TRBJ2-6	medium-sized	.	CSVRGESGANVLTF	TGCAGCGTAAGAGGGGAATCTGGGGCCAACGTCCTGACTTTC
TRBV6-6	TRBJ2-7	.	.	CASHEGVNSYEQYF	TGTGCCAGCCACGAGGGGGTCAATAGCTACGAGCAGTACTTC
TRBV10-3	TRBJ2-1	.	.	CATGPLTYNEQFF	TGTGCCACAGGTCCCTTAACCTACAATGAGCAGTTCTTC
TRBV4-3	TRBJ2-6	.	.	CASSQDLGTYSGANVLTF	TGTGCCAGCAGCCAAGATTTGGGCACATACTCTGGGGCCAACGTCCTGACTTTC
TRBV4-3	TRBJ2-4	.	.	CASSQDRQGFVIQYF	TGCGCCAGCAGCCAAGACCGGCAGGGGTTCGTCATTCAGTACTTC
TRBV29-1	TRBJ2-1	.	.	CSVEDLGTASSYNEQFF	TGCAGCGTTGAAGATCTGGGGACCGCGAGCTCCTACAATGAGCAGTTCTTC
TRBV12-3/TRBV12-4	TRBJ2-7	few	TRBD2	CASSPSTSGGPYEQYF	TGTGCCAGCAGTCCCTCGACTAGCGGGGGGCCCTACGAGCAGTACTTC
TRBV24-1	TRBJ1-1	.	.	CATSDLLNTEAFF	TGTGCCACCAGTGATTTGCTGAACACTGAAGCTTTCTTT
TRBV12-3/TRBV12-4	TRBJ2-5	few	TRBD2	CASSTHREGETQYF	TGTGCCAGCAGCACCCACCGGGAGGGAGAGACCCAGTACTTC
TRBV7-9	TRBJ2-2	few	TRBD1	CASSSPGQGATGELFF	TGTGCCAGCAGCTCACCGGGACAGGGGGCCACCGGGGAGCTGTTTTTT
TRBV27	TRBJ2-7	many	.	CASSLGAYSYEQYF	TGTGCCAGCAGTCTGGGGGCTTACTCCTACGAGCAGTACTTC
TRBV10-3	TRBJ2-7	.	TRBD1	CAISRTGYEQYF	TGTGCCATCAGTCGGACAGGGTACGAGCAGTACTTC
TRBV6-1	TRBJ1-1	.	.	CASRTPGTEAFF	TGTGCCAGCCGGACCCCAGGGACTGAAGCTTTCTTT
TRBV12-3/TRBV12-4	TRBJ1-5	few	.	CASSFGQSNQPQHF	TGTGCCAGCAGTTTTGGGCAGAGCAATCAGCCCCAGCATTTT
TRBV27	TRBJ2-1	few	TRBD2	CASRLAGRYNEQFF	TGTGCCAGCAGACTAGCGGGGCGATACAATGAGCAGTTCTTC
TRBV7-9	TRBJ2-7	.	TRBD2	CASSLVGTSDSYEQYF	TGTGCCAGCAGCTTGGTTGGGACTAGCGACTCCTACGAGCAGTACTTC
TRBV6-6	TRBJ2-3	.	TRBD2	CASRGGGGRGTDTQYF	TGTGCCAGCAGAGGAGGCGGGGGGCGAGGCACAGATACGCAGTATTTT
TRBV4-3	TRBJ1-1	.	.	CASSRASLNTEAFF	TGCGCCAGCAGCCGAGCCAGTTTGAACACTGAAGCTTTCTTT
TRBV18	TRBJ2-2	many	TRBD1	CASSPLDRPNTGELFF	TGTGCCAGCTCACCACTGGACAGGCCGAACACCGGGGAGCTGTTTTTT
TRBV19	TRBJ2-7	many	.	CASSIGQFYEQYF	TGTGCCAGTAGTATTGGGCAGTTCTACGAGCAGTACTTC
TRBV19	TRBJ1-2	many	TRBD1	CASSIPGGSYGYTF	TGTGCCAGTAGTATTCCAGGGGGCAGCTATGGCTACACCTTC
TRBV6-5	TRBJ1-1	few	.	CASSYSSSTEAFF	TGTGCCAGCAGTTACTCCAGTAGTACTGAAGCTTTCTTT
TRBV19	TRBJ2-7	few	.	CASSRNRDPGYEQYF	TGTGCCAGTAGTAGAAACAGGGATCCAGGCTACGAGCAGTACTTC